A selection of T cell receptor beta chains follows, all from one sample in a study of cytomegalovirus exposure and HLA in healthy donors. Profiling relied on immunoSEQ multiplex PCR, and the TCRdb table lists in-frame clones only, not all of them. The table includes some 90,000 clones, about four fifths detected once. What was sequenced was PBMCs. The source of these receptors is a man between 50 and 59 years old in good health and CMV-seropositive. The CDR3 runs from the conserved cysteine through the conserved F or W. Each record gives: clone size, J gene, D gene, V gene, CDR3 protein, CDR3 DNA. The D gene is left open where the match is weak. Expanded clones are given a class, and other clones once, few, many or no size at all.

abundance: NA; j_gene: TRBJ2-7; d_gene: NA; v_gene: TRBV5-1; CDR3aa: CASRPEVGHHYEQYF; CDR3nt: TGCGCCAGCAGGCCCGAAGTGGGACATCACTACGAGCAGTACTTC
abundance: few; j_gene: TRBJ2-4; d_gene: NA; v_gene: TRBV27; CDR3aa: CASKPGGLGIQYF; CDR3nt: TGTGCCAGCAAACCGGGGGGCTTGGGCATTCAGTACTTC
abundance: NA; j_gene: TRBJ1-1; d_gene: TRBD1; v_gene: TRBV30; CDR3aa: CAWSGDRAKAEAFF; CDR3nt: TGTGCCTGGAGTGGGGACAGGGCGAAGGCTGAAGCTTTCTTT
abundance: NA; j_gene: TRBJ1-5; d_gene: NA; v_gene: TRBV5-5; CDR3aa: CASSLNALGSNQPQHF; CDR3nt: TGTGCCAGCAGCTTGAATGCCCTCGGTAGCAATCAGCCCCAGCATTTT
abundance: NA; j_gene: TRBJ2-7; d_gene: TRBD1; v_gene: TRBV4-1; CDR3aa: CASSLGTGKPYEQYF; CDR3nt: TGCGCCAGCAGCCTCGGGACAGGAAAGCCCTACGAGCAGTACTTC
abundance: NA; j_gene: TRBJ1-3; d_gene: NA; v_gene: TRBV6-1; CDR3aa: CASRGTSSGNTIYF; CDR3nt: TGTGCCAGCAGGGGGACAAGCTCTGGAAACACCATATATTTT
abundance: NA; j_gene: TRBJ2-5; d_gene: NA; v_gene: TRBV5-1; CDR3aa: CASSFAGADQETQYF; CDR3nt: TGCGCCAGCAGCTTCGCGGGGGCAGACCAAGAGACCCAGTACTTC
abundance: NA; j_gene: TRBJ2-5; d_gene: NA; v_gene: TRBV6-5; CDR3aa: CASSLSFPQETQYF; CDR3nt: TGTGCCAGCAGTTTATCGTTCCCTCAAGAGACCCAGTACTTC
abundance: NA; j_gene: TRBJ2-7; d_gene: NA; v_gene: TRBV15; CDR3aa: CATSSNVRASYEQYF; CDR3nt: TGTGCCACCAGCAGCAACGTGCGGGCCTCCTACGAGCAGTACTTC
abundance: few; j_gene: TRBJ1-1; d_gene: NA; v_gene: TRBV30; CDR3aa: CAWGRGGSEAFF; CDR3nt: TGTGCCTGGGGGCGTGGGGGGTCTGAAGCTTTCTTT
abundance: NA; j_gene: TRBJ1-2; d_gene: NA; v_gene: TRBV4-3; CDR3aa: CASSQVGKGFQYGYTF; CDR3nt: TGCGCCAGCAGCCAAGTAGGCAAGGGGTTCCAGTATGGCTACACCTTC
abundance: NA; j_gene: TRBJ1-1; d_gene: TRBD1; v_gene: TRBV2; CDR3aa: CASTIDRGLSEAFF; CDR3nt: TGTGCCAGCACCATTGACAGGGGACTATCTGAAGCTTTCTTT
abundance: once; j_gene: TRBJ2-7; d_gene: TRBD2; v_gene: TRBV4-2; CDR3aa: CASSRTGTSSYEQYF; CDR3nt: TGTGCCAGCAGCCGAACCGGGACTAGCTCCTACGAGCAGTACTTC
abundance: NA; j_gene: TRBJ2-4; d_gene: TRBD1; v_gene: TRBV7-9; CDR3aa: CASSLYDRVAKNIQYF; CDR3nt: TGTGCCAGCAGCTTATATGACAGGGTAGCCAAAAACATTCAGTACTTC
abundance: few; j_gene: TRBJ2-1; d_gene: NA; v_gene: TRBV7-9; CDR3aa: CASSLASTYNEQFF; CDR3nt: TGTGCCAGCAGCTTAGCATCGACTTACAATGAGCAGTTCTTC
abundance: once; j_gene: TRBJ1-1; d_gene: TRBD1; v_gene: TRBV10-1; CDR3aa: CASTSATGERTEAFF; CDR3nt: TGCGCCAGCACCTCCGCGACAGGGGAGCGTACTGAAGCTTTCTTT
abundance: NA; j_gene: TRBJ2-1; d_gene: NA; v_gene: TRBV6-1; CDR3aa: CASSSHLGRVNEQFF; CDR3nt: TGTGCCAGCAGTAGCCACCTGGGCAGGGTCAATGAGCAGTTCTTC
abundance: few; j_gene: TRBJ1-2; d_gene: NA; v_gene: TRBV21-1; CDR3aa: CASRHPGRGQYGYTF; CDR3nt: TGTGCCAGTAGACATCCGGGCAGGGGGCAATATGGCTACACCTTC
abundance: NA; j_gene: TRBJ1-2; d_gene: TRBD1; v_gene: TRBV9; CDR3aa: CASSAHKGANYGYTF; CDR3nt: TGTGCCAGCAGCGCCCATAAGGGGGCGAACTATGGCTACACCTTC
abundance: NA; j_gene: TRBJ1-1; d_gene: NA; v_gene: TRBV6-5; CDR3aa: CASSYATGANTEAFF; CDR3nt: TGTGCCAGCAGTTACGCGACAGGCGCGAACACTGAAGCTTTCTTT
abundance: NA; j_gene: TRBJ2-2; d_gene: TRBD2; v_gene: TRBV7-3; CDR3aa: CASSLSGRNTGELFF; CDR3nt: TGTGCCAGCAGCCTAAGCGGGAGGAACACCGGGGAGCTGTTTTTT
abundance: NA; j_gene: TRBJ1-5; d_gene: NA; v_gene: TRBV19; CDR3aa: CASSTQGNQPQHF; CDR3nt: TGTGCCAGTAGTACCCAGGGCAATCAGCCCCAGCATTTT
abundance: NA; j_gene: TRBJ1-1; d_gene: NA; v_gene: TRBV19; CDR3aa: CASSTPRAGMNTEAFF; CDR3nt: TGTGCCAGTAGTACCCCACGAGCAGGGATGAACACTGAAGCTTTCTTT
abundance: NA; j_gene: TRBJ2-2; d_gene: NA; v_gene: TRBV5-1; CDR3aa: CASRPWQGPGELFF; CDR3nt: TGCGCCAGCAGGCCCTGGCAGGGCCCCGGGGAGCTGTTTTTT
abundance: NA; j_gene: TRBJ2-2; d_gene: TRBD2; v_gene: TRBV18; CDR3aa: CASSPPGLAGGSVTGELFF; CDR3nt: TGTGCCAGCTCACCACCGGGACTAGCGGGAGGATCGGTCACCGGGGAGCTGTTTTTT
abundance: NA; j_gene: TRBJ1-1; d_gene: NA; v_gene: TRBV20-1; CDR3aa: CSALPAAEAFF; CDR3nt: TGCAGTGCCCTCCCGGCGGCTGAAGCTTTCTTT
abundance: NA; j_gene: TRBJ1-2; d_gene: NA; v_gene: TRBV6-5; CDR3aa: CASSSWDTSGGYTF; CDR3nt: TGTGCCAGCAGTTCATGGGACACCTCGGGGGGCTACACCTTC
abundance: NA; j_gene: TRBJ2-3; d_gene: TRBD1; v_gene: TRBV29-1; CDR3aa: CSGLRDRGADTQYF; CDR3nt: TGCAGCGGTCTAAGGGACAGGGGCGCAGATACGCAGTATTTT
abundance: NA; j_gene: TRBJ1-3; d_gene: NA; v_gene: TRBV30; CDR3aa: CAWRSRSGNTIYF; CDR3nt: TGTGCCTGGAGGTCTCGGTCCGGAAACACCATATATTTT
abundance: NA; j_gene: TRBJ1-1; d_gene: TRBD1; v_gene: TRBV30; CDR3aa: CAWSVRQGGTEAFF; CDR3nt: TGTGCCTGGAGTGTACGGCAGGGGGGCACTGAAGCTTTCTTT
abundance: NA; j_gene: TRBJ1-1; d_gene: NA; v_gene: TRBV2; CDR3aa: CASRNIANTEAFF; CDR3nt: TGTGCCAGCAGGAATATAGCAAACACTGAAGCTTTCTTT
abundance: NA; j_gene: TRBJ1-2; d_gene: TRBD1; v_gene: TRBV6-1; CDR3aa: CASRGTGLNYGYTF; CDR3nt: TGTGCCAGCAGGGGGACAGGACTTAACTATGGCTACACCTTC
abundance: few; j_gene: TRBJ2-1; d_gene: NA; v_gene: TRBV6-1; CDR3aa: CASSEREEGEQFF; CDR3nt: TGTGCCAGCAGTGAAAGGGAGGAAGGTGAGCAGTTCTTC
abundance: NA; j_gene: TRBJ2-6; d_gene: NA; v_gene: TRBV15; CDR3aa: CATASRIDSGANVLTF; CDR3nt: TGTGCCACGGCCAGCAGGATAGACTCTGGGGCCAACGTCCTGACTTTC
abundance: NA; j_gene: TRBJ2-5; d_gene: TRBD2; v_gene: TRBV6-1; CDR3aa: CASSEARGLASQETQYF; CDR3nt: TGTGCCAGCAGTGAAGCCCGAGGACTAGCGAGTCAAGAGACCCAGTACTTC
abundance: NA; j_gene: TRBJ2-5; d_gene: TRBD1; v_gene: TRBV10-3; CDR3aa: CAISSGTDQETQYF; CDR3nt: TGTGCCATCAGTTCCGGGACAGACCAAGAGACCCAGTACTTC
abundance: NA; j_gene: TRBJ2-3; d_gene: TRBD2; v_gene: TRBV5-1; CDR3aa: CASSLDSAGVSDTQYF; CDR3nt: TGCGCCAGCAGCTTGGATTCAGCGGGAGTATCAGATACGCAGTATTTT
abundance: NA; j_gene: TRBJ1-1; d_gene: NA; v_gene: TRBV30; CDR3aa: CAWSLLGGEAFF; CDR3nt: TGTGCCTGGAGTTTGCTCGGGGGTGAAGCTTTCTTT
abundance: NA; j_gene: TRBJ1-1; d_gene: TRBD1; v_gene: TRBV9; CDR3aa: CASSVAPGQGLQAFF; CDR3nt: TGTGCCAGCAGCGTAGCTCCGGGACAGGGGCTCCAAGCTTTCTTT
abundance: NA; j_gene: TRBJ1-1; d_gene: NA; v_gene: TRBV15; CDR3aa: CATSRSLLETEAFF; CDR3nt: TGTGCCACCAGCAGATCCCTACTTGAGACTGAAGCTTTCTTT
abundance: NA; j_gene: TRBJ2-3; d_gene: NA; v_gene: TRBV27; CDR3aa: CASSLSRTSTDTQYF; CDR3nt: TGTGCCAGCAGTTTATCGCGGACTAGCACAGATACGCAGTATTTT
abundance: NA; j_gene: TRBJ2-1; d_gene: NA; v_gene: TRBV7-6; CDR3aa: CASSRTGNEQFF; CDR3nt: TGTGCCAGCAGCCGCACGGGCAATGAGCAGTTCTTC
abundance: NA; j_gene: TRBJ2-6; d_gene: NA; v_gene: TRBV7-8; CDR3aa: CASSLVFSGANVLTF; CDR3nt: TGTGCCAGCAGCCTCGTCTTTTCTGGGGCCAACGTCCTGACTTTC
abundance: NA; j_gene: TRBJ1-2; d_gene: TRBD1; v_gene: TRBV13; CDR3aa: CASSLNRGHGYTF; CDR3nt: TGTGCCAGCAGCTTAAACAGGGGGCACGGCTACACCTTC
abundance: NA; j_gene: TRBJ1-5; d_gene: NA; v_gene: TRBV6-1; CDR3aa: CASSSGAGVNQPQHF; CDR3nt: TGTGCCAGCAGTTCAGGGGCGGGAGTCAATCAGCCCCAGCATTTT
abundance: NA; j_gene: TRBJ1-2; d_gene: NA; v_gene: TRBV29-1; CDR3aa: CSVALNYGYTF; CDR3nt: TGCAGCGTTGCTCTAAACTATGGCTACACCTTC
abundance: few; j_gene: TRBJ2-4; d_gene: NA; v_gene: TRBV6-5; CDR3aa: CASSESGVGIQYF; CDR3nt: TGTGCCAGCAGTGAATCCGGCGTCGGGATTCAGTACTTC
abundance: NA; j_gene: TRBJ1-2; d_gene: NA; v_gene: TRBV5-6; CDR3aa: CASSLVSVKSMGYTF; CDR3nt: TGTGCCAGCAGCTTGGTATCGGTAAAGTCAATGGGCTACACCTTC
abundance: NA; j_gene: TRBJ2-6; d_gene: NA; v_gene: TRBV4-1; CDR3aa: CASSLGNSGANVLTF; CDR3nt: TGCGCCAGCAGCCTCGGGAACTCTGGGGCCAACGTCCTGACTTTC
abundance: NA; j_gene: TRBJ1-1; d_gene: TRBD1; v_gene: TRBV19; CDR3aa: CASRYTRDRGAFF; CDR3nt: TGTGCCAGTAGATATACCCGGGACAGGGGAGCTTTCTTT
abundance: NA; j_gene: TRBJ2-2; d_gene: NA; v_gene: TRBV19; CDR3aa: CASSIQGSAGELFF; CDR3nt: TGTGCCAGTAGTATACAGGGTTCTGCCGGGGAGCTGTTTTTT
abundance: NA; j_gene: TRBJ2-7; d_gene: NA; v_gene: TRBV7-2; CDR3aa: CASSLLAWIYEQYF; CDR3nt: TGTGCCAGCAGCTTACTAGCTTGGATCTACGAGCAGTACTTC
abundance: NA; j_gene: TRBJ2-7; d_gene: TRBD2; v_gene: TRBV6-5; CDR3aa: CAGSPTPGLPYEQYF; CDR3nt: TGTGCCGGCAGCCCGACGCCGGGACTACCCTACGAGCAGTACTTC
abundance: NA; j_gene: TRBJ2-3; d_gene: TRBD1; v_gene: TRBV30; CDR3aa: CAWIRMTGYHTQYF; CDR3nt: TGTGCCTGGATACGAATGACAGGGTACCATACGCAGTATTTT
abundance: NA; j_gene: TRBJ1-3; d_gene: NA; v_gene: TRBV5-6; CDR3aa: CASSPRLDAAGNTIYF; CDR3nt: TGTGCCAGCAGCCCACGTCTTGATGCGGCTGGAAACACCATATATTTT